This T cell receptor beta chain is from a study of human T cells and chemical hapten exposure (dated by TCRdb to the early 2020s). The study in broad terms: Libraries were pooled for sequencing, and variation in per-sample TCR yields was attributed mainly to small differences in library volumes within the pool. In alopecia patients, the study followed how the peripheral blood TCR repertoire changed in vivo over primary and secondary sensitization to diphenylcyclopropenone (DPC), a hapten. Both TCR alpha and TCR beta chains were sequenced from each blood RNA sample. The investigation overall reported the following: After repeated subsampling, changes were observed in the strength of the expansion versus patch-test correlation and in the threshold at which the correlation became significant. No change with DPC sensitization was found in the number of TCRs above 1 in 1000 frequency, and no evidence of global repertoire structure alterations was found.

The sample holds many counts of this clonotype. Its cognate antigen has yet to be identified. Base qualities are not provided; no much larger clone lies one nucleotide away. The time point label, as the study defines it: healthy volunteer bleed at 6 weeks. Total RNA was isolated from unfractionated whole blood collected in Tempus Blood RNA tubes. Five or six healthy volunteers acted as controls for TCR sequencing and had blood drawn at day 0, 2 weeks and 6 weeks. Preparation of the library involved RACE. The data were produced on a NextSeq 500. Library preparation attached unique molecular identifiers to individual cDNA molecules for quantitative, reproducible TCR counting. In the authors' own workflow: Samples had a median of about 96,000 TCRs, with a range from roughly 20,000 to 690,600. The Decombinator software suite was used to annotate the V, J and CDR3 of the TCR reads. For PS versus PT1 abundance plots, all samples were subsampled to the same number of TCRs (28,000). TCRs were defined as expanded if absent before sensitization and observed at least eight times at the 2-week time point. In TCRdb, the public reads were trimmed at Q25 with fastp and aligned with MiXCR, with productive beta chains retained. Rows with a matching CDR3 protein are joined into one entry that keeps the most common DNA and genes. The V and J calls and clone size come from TCRdb's table, not from the authors' own analysis. For this sample the table gives about 34,000 distinct CDR3 sequences, of which 5.5% were detected only once. 9.5% to 15% of the sample is taken by the ten largest.

There are 15 amino acids in the CDR3, from cysteine to phenylalanine inclusive. Only the CDR3 DNA is retained, 45 bases long and in frame from the first base. Germline trimming amounts to 2 bases on V and 5 bases on J, with 6 as the count of junction bases outside the gene matches. CDR1 SGHAT and CDR2 FQNNGV were looked up in the germline V gene. The sample taken for sequencing was whole blood. The rearrangement combines TRBV11-2 with TRBJ2-3; the central 8 bases match TRBD2. This TCR came from a human donor in good health. Some clones in this sample may be carry-over from other donors' samples. The CDR3 in this case is CASSLMAGGLDTQYF. The bases read TGTGCCAGCAGCTTAATGGCGGGGGGATTAGATACGCAGTATTTT.